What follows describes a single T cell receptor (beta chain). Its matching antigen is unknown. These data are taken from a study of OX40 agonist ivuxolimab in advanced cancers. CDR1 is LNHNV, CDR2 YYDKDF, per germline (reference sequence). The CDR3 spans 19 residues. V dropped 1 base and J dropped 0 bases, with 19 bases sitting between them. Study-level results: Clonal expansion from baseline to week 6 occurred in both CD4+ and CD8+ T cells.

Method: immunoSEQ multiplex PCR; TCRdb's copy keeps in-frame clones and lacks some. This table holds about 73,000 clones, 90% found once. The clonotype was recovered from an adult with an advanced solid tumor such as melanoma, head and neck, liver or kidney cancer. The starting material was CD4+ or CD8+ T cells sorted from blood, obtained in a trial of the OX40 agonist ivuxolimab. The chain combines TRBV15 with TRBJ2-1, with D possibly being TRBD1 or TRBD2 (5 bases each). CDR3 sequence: CATSRARGERKSSYNEQFF. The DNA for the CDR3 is TGTGCCACCAGCAGAGCCCGAGGGGAGCGGAAGAGCTCCTACAATGAGCAGTTCTTC.